Following are 24 T cell receptor beta chains from one sample sequenced in a study of T cell responses to AZD1222 COVID-19 vaccine. The data were produced by immunoSEQ multiplex PCR, yet TCRdb's version contains in-frame clones alone and is incomplete. The data contain about 170,000 clones, roughly 92% of them singletons. The material sequenced was peripheral blood, taken on day 0 of AZD1222 vaccination. These TCRs come from an adult in good health.

V is TRBV27 and J is TRBJ1-1, with a weak D call TRBD1 (5 bases). In germline, CDR1 is MNHEY, CDR2 SMNVEV (reference sequence). V was shortened by 5 bases and J by 1 base, with 8 bases between the two germline ends. This CDR3 is built from 13 residues. CDR3 DNA sequence: TGTGCCAGCAGTAGAACAGGGAACACTGAAGCTTTCTTT. Translating gives CASSRTGNTEAFF.

This chain connects TRBV27 to TRBJ2-7, with TRBD1 matching 7 bases. Germline values: CDR1 MNHEY, CDR2 SMNVEV (reference sequence). This CDR3 contains 14 residues. V was pared by 7 bases and J by 2 bases, with 8 bases of the junction left unmatched. The CDR3 spells CASMTRTGAYEQYF. The CDR3 nucleotides read TGTGCCAGCATGACGAGGACAGGCGCCTACGAGCAGTACTTC.

The chain recombines TRBV6-4 with TRBJ2-3; D is perhaps TRBD2 (5 bases). The CDR3 runs to 14 residues. The V end lost 5 bases, the J end lost 0 bases, and 9 bases lay between the germline ends. In germline, CDR1 is MRHNA, CDR2 SNTAGT. CDR3 sequence: CASSRTGSTDTQYF. The CDR3 DNA follows: TGTGCCAGCAGTCGGACTGGCAGCACAGATACGCAGTATTTT.

This chain links TRBV5-1 with TRBJ1-2, with a possible D match to TRBD1 (5 bases). Trimming removed 4 bases at V and 0 bases at J, with 10 bases between. The CDR3 loop spans 14 amino acids. Germline values: CDR1 SGHRS, CDR2 YFSETQ. In DNA, the CDR3 is TGCGCCAGCAGCAGACAGCGAGCTAACTATGGCTACACCTTC. Translated: CASSRQRANYGYTF.

The rearrangement joins TRBV2 to TRBJ1-2; perhaps TRBD1 as D (6 bases). Germline loops: CDR1 SNHLY, CDR2 FYNNEI. V was clipped by 6 bases and J by 4 bases, with 12 bases between them. The CDR3 totals 13 residues. As DNA, the CDR3 is TGTGCCAGCAGGATACAGGGTTTCTATGGCTACACCTTC. Amino acids: CASRIQGFYGYTF.

J is TRBJ2-3 and V is TRBV5-3; no definite D call. TRBV5-3 is an ORF, and what it does is uncertain. Trimming removed 8 bases from V and 6 bases from J, with 10 bases in between. The CDR3 loop spans 11 amino acids. The chain's CDR3 is CASGRWDTQYF. CDR3 coding DNA: TGTGCCAGCGGAAGGTGGGATACGCAGTATTTT.

This sequence joins TRBV7-9 and TRBJ1-2; 7 nucleotides match TRBD1. CDR1 and CDR2 from the germline V gene are SEHNR and FQNEAQ (reference sequence). This CDR3 is 13 amino acids long. With 1 base clipped from V and 8 bases from J, the junction kept 4 bases outside the gene matches. CDR3 residues: CASSLGQGRGYTF. Here the CDR3 DNA reads TGTGCCAGCAGCTTAGGACAGGGACGAGGCTACACCTTC.

The CDR3 protein is CASSYQPPNTEAFF. The CDR3 nucleotides read TGTGCCAGCAGTTATCAACCCCCGAACACTGAAGCTTTCTTT. V gene TRBV6-6 combines with J gene TRBJ1-1; D not certain. V dropped 3 bases and J dropped 1 base, with 9 bases sitting between them. CDR3 size: 14 residues. The germline V gene encodes CDR1 MNHNY and CDR2 SVGAGI (reference sequence).

This chain uses TRBV6-5 with TRBJ2-7; weak D call: TRBD2 (5 bases). The germline gives CDR1 MNHEY, CDR2 SVGAGI. The CDR3 spans 15 residues. Trimming removed 6 bases from V and 2 bases from J, with 17 bases in between. This chain's CDR3 is CASRGRRGGPYEQYF. The CDR3 DNA sequence: TGTGCCAGCAGGGGCCGCCGCGGAGGACCCTACGAGCAGTACTTC.

This clone was recorded only once. The genes are TRBV5-5 and TRBJ1-2, with 9 bases fitting TRBD1. Germline CDR1 SGHKS, CDR2 YYEKEE (reference sequence). The CDR3 consists of 15 residues. After removal of 4 bases from V and 0 bases from J, the junction contained 4 bases not matched to a gene. The CDR3 here is CASSPRQGANYGYTF. The CDR3 nucleotides are TGTGCCAGCAGCCCTAGACAGGGGGCTAACTATGGCTACACCTTC.

The J gene is TRBJ2-7, the V gene TRBV11-1; 11 bases align to TRBD1. There are 16 residues in the CDR3. CDR1 is SGHAT, CDR2 FQDESV, per germline (reference sequence). The V gene end was trimmed by 5 bases and the J gene end by 5 bases; junction bases not matched to a gene: 11. The DNA of the CDR3 is TGTGCCAGCAGCCTACTTCGGACAGGGGGCTACGACGAGCAGTACTTC. It encodes CASSLLRTGGYDEQYF. The full variable domain, with the rest looked up from reference TRBV11-1 and TRBJ2-7, is EAEVAQSPRYKITEKSQAVAFWCDPISGHATLYWYRQILGQGPELLVQFQDESVVDDSQLPKDRFSAERLKGVDSTLKIQPAELGDSAMYLCASSLLRTGGYDEQYFGPGTRLTVT.

A single count supports this clone. The chain links TRBV24-1 to TRBJ2-3; TRBD1 aligns across 7 bases. V shed 0 bases and J 1 base; nucleotides not matched to a gene: 9. This CDR3 region has 18 residues. The germline CDR1 and CDR2 sequences are KGHDR and SFDVKD. The CDR3 DNA reads TGTGCCACCAGTGATTTGCATAGGGTCGGACAGGGCACAGATACGCAGTATTTT. Its translation is CATSDLHRVGQGTDTQYF.

The V call is TRBV7-9, the J call TRBJ2-7; D is undetermined. CDR1 SEHNR and CDR2 FQNEAQ come from the germline V gene (reference sequence). This CDR3 has 13 amino acids. Trimming stripped 6 bases from V and 3 bases from J, with 12 bases between. CDR3 residues: CASSPTGYYEQYF. CDR3 bases: TGTGCCAGCAGTCCGACGGGTTACTACGAGCAGTACTTC.

The chain uses TRBV30 and TRBJ1-1; D is unresolved. Germline V gives CDR1 GTSNPN, CDR2 SVGIG (reference sequence). The CDR3 consists of 13 residues. Trimming removed 1 base from V and 8 bases from J, with 14 bases in between. CDR3 loop: CAWSAGLGEEAFF. CDR3 nucleotide sequence: TGTGCCTGGAGTGCCGGCTTAGGTGAGGAAGCTTTCTTT.

This chain links TRBV6-2 or TRBV6-3 with TRBJ2-3, with 8 bases identical to TRBD1. V gave up 0 bases and J gave up 1 base; unmatched junction bases: 3. Germline V gene sequence: CDR1 MNHEY, CDR2 SVGEGT. The CDR3 runs to 16 residues. The CDR3 spells CASSYSRDRRTDTQYF. CDR3 in DNA: TGTGCCAGCAGTTACTCGAGGGACAGGCGCACAGATACGCAGTATTTT.

J is TRBJ2-3 and V is TRBV5-1, with D maybe TRBD2 (5 bases). This CDR3 has 14 residues. The V and J ends lost 3 bases and 0 bases respectively, with 8 bases between them. The germline V gene has CDR1 SGHRS and CDR2 YFSETQ. In nucleotides, the CDR3 is TGCGCCAGCAGCTGGACTCTAAGCACAGATACGCAGTATTTT. Its protein product is CASSWTLSTDTQYF.

The rearrangement uses TRBV10-3 and TRBJ1-4; no clear D gene. The CDR3 consists of 13 residues. Germline lookup yields CDR1 ENHRY and CDR2 SYGVKD. V was clipped by 6 bases and J by 5 bases, with 10 bases between them. CDR3 sequence (DNA): TGTGCCATCAGACCCGGATCGAATGAAAAACTGTTTTTT. Translating it yields CAIRPGSNEKLFF.

The rearrangement joins TRBV27 to TRBJ1-1; TRBD1 is a possible D gene (5 bases). The CDR3 has 14 amino acids. Germline V lookup: CDR1 MNHEY, CDR2 SMNVEV (reference sequence). V shed 6 bases and J shed 3 bases, with 14 bases lying between them. The CDR3 region is CASSLGDGYTEAFF. CDR3 sequence (DNA): TGTGCCAGCAGCTTAGGGGATGGGTACACTGAAGCTTTCTTT.

The chain joins TRBV19 to TRBJ1-1; the match to TRBD1 covers 9 bases. V lost 7 bases and J lost 2; bases outside the gene matches: 8. The CDR3 extends over 15 amino acids. Germline V CDR1 and CDR2: LNHDA, SQIVND (reference sequence). CDR3 DNA: TGTGCCAGTACTCCGGGACAGGGAAGTAACACTGAAGCTTTCTTT. The encoded protein is CASTPGQGSNTEAFF.

The rearrangement links TRBV7-9 to TRBJ2-5; D is unresolved. Germline CDR1 and CDR2: SEHNR and FQNEAQ (reference sequence). V lost 5 bases to trimming and J lost 1 base, with 14 bases between them. This CDR3 region has 15 residues. The DNA of the CDR3 is TGTGCCAGCAGCCCTACTCCTTCTGGCCAAGAGACCCAGTACTTC. Translated: CASSPTPSGQETQYF. The complete variable domain, with remaining parts taken from reference TRBV7-9 and TRBJ2-5, reads DTGVSQNPRHKITKRGQNVTFRCDPISEHNRLYWYRQTLGQGPEFLTYFQNEAQLEKSRLLSDRFSAERPKGSFSTLEIQRTEQGDSAMYLCASSPTPSGQETQYFGPGTRLLVL.

The chain employs TRBV7-3 and TRBJ2-7; no definite D call. CDR1 is SGHTA, CDR2 FQGTGA, per germline. The CDR3 has 13 residues. V was clipped by 2 bases and J by 1 base, with 6 bases between them. CDR3 in amino acids: CASSLDPSYEQYF. As DNA, the CDR3 is TGTGCCAGCAGCTTAGACCCTTCCTACGAGCAGTACTTC. The variable domain in full, with the rest retrieved from reference TRBV7-3 and TRBJ2-7, is GAGVSQTPSNKVTEKGKYVELRCDPISGHTALYWYRQSLGQGPEFLIYFQGTGAADDSGLPNDRFFAVRPEGSVSTLKIQRTERGDSAVYLCASSLDPSYEQYFGPGTRLTVT.

The rearrangement links TRBV5-6 to TRBJ1-2, with D maybe TRBD1 (5 bases). The CDR3 extends over 14 amino acids. Trimming shortened V by 2 bases and J by 2 bases, and 10 bases separated the two germline ends. Per germline, CDR1 SGHDT and CDR2 YYEEEE. The CDR3 sequence: CASSFQGPNYGYTF. The DNA of the CDR3 is TGTGCCAGCAGCTTCCAGGGTCCCAACTATGGCTACACCTTC.

V gene TRBV11-1 combines with J gene TRBJ2-7, with 7 bases fitting TRBD2. Trimming took 3 bases from V and 0 from J; bases not matched to a gene: 5. The V gene's germline CDR1 is SGHAT and CDR2 FQDESV (reference sequence). CDR3 length equals 15 residues. The CDR3 DNA reads TGTGCCAGCAGCTTCGGGAGGAGGAGCTCCTACGAGCAGTACTTC. This gives the protein CASSFGRRSSYEQYF.

V and J are TRBV10-3 and TRBJ2-7; D may be TRBD1 or TRBD2 (5 bases each). V dropped 2 bases and J dropped 3 bases, with 8 bases sitting between them. The CDR3 is 13 residues long. Germline V gives CDR1 ENHRY, CDR2 SYGVKD. The CDR3 region is CAISEGTSYEQYF. The CDR3 DNA sequence: TGTGCCATCAGTGAGGGGACGAGCTACGAGCAGTACTTC.